This TCR beta chain was sequenced during a study of blood T cells in healthy people across ages. From germline, CDR1 is ENHRY and CDR2 SYGVKD. The CDR3 covers 15 residues. V lost 7 bases and J lost 1, with 16 bases in between. The second PCR ran roughly 7 to 12 cycles with a sample-barcoded 5' primer and J-beta primers. A 12-random-nucleotide template-switch adaptor tagged each cDNA molecule. Individual samples furnished no less than 3 million CDR3-containing paired-end reads apiece. TCRdb called the 5' RACE reads again in MiXCR, with one record for every CDR3 protein. Among over 500,000 distinct CDR3 sequences listed, roughly half were seen once.

The chain employs TRBV10-3 and TRBJ1-1; possibly TRBD1 for D (6 bases). The sample taken for sequencing was blood. The sequence was collected from a woman aged 80 or over in good health. The CDR3 loop is CAIKDRSRGNTEAFF. Here the CDR3 DNA reads TGTGCCATCAAAGACAGGAGTCGAGGGAACACTGAAGCTTTCTTT.